These T cell receptor beta chains were read from a single sample in a study of blood T cell repertoires in COVID-19. The method was immunoSEQ multiplex PCR; TCRdb's version includes in-frame clones alone and lacks a portion of them. The sample holds around 180,000 clones, about four fifths seen once. The sequencing sample was made of peripheral blood. The origin of the receptors is a man between 65 and 85 years old with active or convalescent COVID-19. CDR3s include the opening cysteine and the closing phenylalanine or tryptophan. A D gene is named only where the DNA matches it firmly. Clone size is not always given. Where it is, it says once, few, many or a class for expanded clones.

V gene	D gene	J gene	clone size	CDR3 protein	CDR3 DNA
TRBV9	TRBD2	TRBJ2-7	-	CASSSLGTSGSYEQYF	TGTGCCAGCAGCTCCTTGGGGACTAGCGGATCCTACGAGCAGTACTTC
TRBV15	-	TRBJ1-2	-	CATSWPDRGGYTF	TGTGCCACCAGCTGGCCCGATAGGGGAGGCTACACCTTC
TRBV30	TRBD1	TRBJ1-4	once	CAWSWGQGNNEKLFF	TGTGCCTGGAGCTGGGGACAGGGAAATAATGAAAAACTGTTTTTT
TRBV21-1	-	TRBJ1-1	-	CASSKGGWTGLDTEAFF	TGTGCCAGCAGCAAAGGGGGGTGGACAGGGTTGGACACTGAAGCTTTCTTT
TRBV7-2	TRBD1	TRBJ2-7	once	CASSPDRARTYEQYF	TGTGCCAGCAGCCCCGACAGGGCCCGAACCTACGAGCAGTACTTC
TRBV6-1	TRBD1	TRBJ2-5	few	CASSGWGDRGRRETQYF	TGTGCCAGCAGTGGGTGGGGGGACAGGGGGCGCAGAGAGACCCAGTACTTC
TRBV28	-	TRBJ1-3	-	CASSSGLSSGNTIYF	TGTGCCAGCAGTTCAGGACTGAGCTCTGGAAACACCATATATTTT
TRBV7-9	-	TRBJ1-4	once	CASSSAWAGEKLFF	TGTGCCAGCAGCTCCGCTTGGGCAGGGGAAAAACTGTTTTTT
TRBV6-2/TRBV6-3	TRBD1	TRBJ1-5	-	CASSDRRGQNQPQHF	TGTGCCAGCAGTGATCGCAGGGGACAGAATCAGCCCCAGCATTTT
TRBV5-8	TRBD1	TRBJ2-5	-	CASRDRGLETQYF	TGTGCCAGCAGAGACAGGGGGCTTGAGACCCAGTACTTC
TRBV11-3	-	TRBJ2-2	-	CASSLDWGGVTGELFF	TGTGCCAGCAGCTTAGATTGGGGCGGAGTCACCGGGGAGCTGTTTTTT
TRBV11-2	-	TRBJ2-7	-	CASSLSYSSYEQYF	TGTGCCAGCAGCTTAAGCTACAGCTCCTACGAGCAGTACTTC
TRBV7-8	TRBD1	TRBJ1-2	-	CASSLQRDRAVHGYTF	TGTGCCAGCAGCCTACAAAGGGACAGGGCGGTTCATGGCTACACCTTC
TRBV7-2	TRBD1	TRBJ1-5	-	CASSPGTGGQPQHF	TGTGCCAGCAGCCCTGGGACAGGGGGTCAGCCCCAGCATTTT
TRBV6-5	-	TRBJ1-2	-	CASRHTSGVNYGYTF	TGTGCCAGCAGGCACACCTCAGGGGTTAACTATGGCTACACCTTC